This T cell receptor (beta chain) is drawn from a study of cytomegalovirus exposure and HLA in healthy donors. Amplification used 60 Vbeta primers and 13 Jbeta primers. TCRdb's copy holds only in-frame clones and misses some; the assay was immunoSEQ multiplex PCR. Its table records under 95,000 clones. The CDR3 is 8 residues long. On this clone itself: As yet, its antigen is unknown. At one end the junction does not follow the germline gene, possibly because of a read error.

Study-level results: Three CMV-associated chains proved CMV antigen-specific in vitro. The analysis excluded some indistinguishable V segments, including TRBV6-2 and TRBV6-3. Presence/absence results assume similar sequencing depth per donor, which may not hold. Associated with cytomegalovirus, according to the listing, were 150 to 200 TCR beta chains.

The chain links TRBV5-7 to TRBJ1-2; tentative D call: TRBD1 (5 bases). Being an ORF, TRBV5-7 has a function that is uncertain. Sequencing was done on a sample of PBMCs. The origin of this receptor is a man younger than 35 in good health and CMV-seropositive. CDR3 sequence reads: CASSPGLF. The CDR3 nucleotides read TGTGCCAGCAGCCCGGGACTCTTC.